The following is a TCR beta chain sequence with its context. These data come from a study of T cell responses to AZD1222 COVID-19 vaccine. The CDR3 is 17 amino acids. Per germline, CDR1 KGHSH and CDR2 LQKENI. V was clipped by 6 bases and J by 0 bases, with 15 bases between them. Method: immunoSEQ multiplex PCR; TCRdb's copy keeps in-frame clones and lacks some. The repertoire has 90,000 to 120,000 clones, around 96% of them found once; the top ten carry 2.2%. Specimen: peripheral blood, collected on day 0 of AZD1222 vaccination. The genes are TRBV18 and TRBJ2-6; no firm D call. This TCR was recovered from an adult in good health. The CDR3 DNA sequence: TGTGCCAGCTCGCCGACGGGTGTTCGCTCTGGGGCCAACGTCCTGACTTTC. It yields the protein CASSPTGVRSGANVLTF.